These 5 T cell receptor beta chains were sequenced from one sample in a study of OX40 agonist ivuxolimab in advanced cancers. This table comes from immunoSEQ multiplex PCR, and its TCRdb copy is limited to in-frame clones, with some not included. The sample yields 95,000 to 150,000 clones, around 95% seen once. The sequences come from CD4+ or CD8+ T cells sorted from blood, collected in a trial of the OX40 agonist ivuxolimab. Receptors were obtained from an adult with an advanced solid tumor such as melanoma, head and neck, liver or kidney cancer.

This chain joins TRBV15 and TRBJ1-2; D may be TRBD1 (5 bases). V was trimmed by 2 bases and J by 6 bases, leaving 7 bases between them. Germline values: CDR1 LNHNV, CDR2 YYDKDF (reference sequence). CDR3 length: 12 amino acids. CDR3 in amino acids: CATSRYRNGYTF. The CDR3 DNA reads TGTGCCACCAGCAGATACAGGAATGGCTACACCTTC.

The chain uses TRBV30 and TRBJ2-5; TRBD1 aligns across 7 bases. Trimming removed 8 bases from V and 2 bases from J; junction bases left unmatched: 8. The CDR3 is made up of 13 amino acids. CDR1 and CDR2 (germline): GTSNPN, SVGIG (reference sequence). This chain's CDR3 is CASHRQGQETQYF. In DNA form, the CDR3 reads TGTGCCAGCCATCGACAGGGACAAGAGACCCAGTACTTC.

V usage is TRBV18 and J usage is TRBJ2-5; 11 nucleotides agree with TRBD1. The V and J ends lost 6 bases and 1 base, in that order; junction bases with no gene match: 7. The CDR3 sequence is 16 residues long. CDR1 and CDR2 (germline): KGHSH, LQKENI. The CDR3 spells CASSQGQGGSQETQYF. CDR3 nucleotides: TGTGCCAGCTCCCAGGGACAGGGGGGATCCCAAGAGACCCAGTACTTC.

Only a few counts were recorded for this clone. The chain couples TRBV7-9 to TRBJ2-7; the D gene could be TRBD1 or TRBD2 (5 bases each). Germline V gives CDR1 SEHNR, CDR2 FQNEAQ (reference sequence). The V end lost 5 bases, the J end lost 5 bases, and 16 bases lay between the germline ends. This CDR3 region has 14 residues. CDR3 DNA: TGTGCCAGCAGCCCACCGGGACCCCTTAACGAGCAGTACTTC. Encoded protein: CASSPPGPLNEQYF.

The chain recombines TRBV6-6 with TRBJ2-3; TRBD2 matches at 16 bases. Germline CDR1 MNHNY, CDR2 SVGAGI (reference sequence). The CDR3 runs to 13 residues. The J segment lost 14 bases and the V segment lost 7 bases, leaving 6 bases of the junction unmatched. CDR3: CASIGTSGGALYF. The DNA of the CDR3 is TGTGCCAGCATTGGGACTAGCGGGGGGGCACTGTATTTT.